Shown below are 11 T cell receptor beta chains from a single sample sequenced in a study of human T cells and chemical hapten exposure. As for time point: healthy volunteer bleed at 2 weeks. Sequencing started from total RNA isolated from unfractionated whole blood. TCRdb recomputed calls from the RACE reads with MiXCR, one row per CDR3 protein. The data contain around 130,000 distinct CDR3 sequences, around 8.2% of them singletons. Sequences were obtained from whole blood. The receptors originated from a male donor in good health. Some clones in this sample may be carry-over from other donors' samples.

This clonotype was recorded many times. This chain links TRBV6-6 with TRBJ1-1, with a tentative D call TRBD1 (5 bases). Germline CDR1 is MNHNY and CDR2 is SVGAGI (reference sequence). V lost 5 bases to trimming and J lost 3 bases, with 10 bases between them. This CDR3 region has 13 residues. CDR3: CASSTVGDTEAFF. The CDR3 bases are TGTGCCAGCAGTACCGTGGGGGACACTGAAGCTTTCTTT.

The table lists this clonotype with a few counts. The J gene is TRBJ2-5, the V gene TRBV21-1; TRBD2, as called in the table, went unchecked against the DNA. TRBV21-1 is reported as a pseudogene. The CDR3 runs to 15 residues. CDR3 in DNA: TGTGCCAGCAGAGAGACTAGCGGGGATGAAGAGACCCAGTACTTC. It translates to CASRETSGDEETQYF.

On this clonotype: A single base separates this from a much larger clone, so it may be a read error. This chain uses TRBV25-1 with TRBJ2-7; 8 bases agree with TRBD2. CDR1 is MGHDK and CDR2 is SYGVNS in the germline V gene. The J segment lost 1 base and the V segment lost 3 bases, leaving 5 bases of the junction unmatched. The CDR3 loop spans 15 amino acids. CDR3 bases: TGTGCCAGCAGTGAGGCGGGGGGAAGGTCCTACGAGCAGTACTTC. This translates into CASSEAGGRSYEQYF.

This clonotype was counted a few times. J is TRBJ2-3 and V is TRBV5-4; 9 bases are shared with TRBD1. Germline V gene sequence: CDR1 SGHNT, CDR2 YYREEE (reference sequence). Unmatched junction bases numbered 3, after V lost 4 bases and J lost 3 bases. This CDR3 contains 14 residues. The CDR3 DNA is TGTGCCAGCAGCATGGACAGGGGAACAGATACGCAGTATTTT. Amino acid sequence: CASSMDRGTDTQYF. Full variable domain (outside the CDR3, taken from reference TRBV5-4 and TRBJ2-3): ETGVTQSPTHLIKTRGQQVTLRCSSQSGHNTVSWYQQALGQGPQFIFQYYREEENGRGNFPPRFSGLQFPNYSSELNVNALELDDSALYLCASSMDRGTDTQYFGPGTRLTVL.

In its sample, this clonotype was seen many times. The genes are TRBV7-9 and TRBJ2-1, with 10 bases lining up with TRBD2. Unmatched junction bases numbered 9, after V lost 6 bases and J lost 7 bases. The CDR3 has 15 residues. The germline gives CDR1 SEHNR, CDR2 FQNEAQ (reference sequence). The CDR3 DNA follows: TGTGCCAGCAGGACCGGACTAGCGGAGAGAAATGAGCAGTTCTTC. Amino acid sequence: CASRTGLAERNEQFF.

This clonotype has more than one count but fewer than ten. This chain connects TRBV4-1 to TRBJ2-3; 11 bases agree with TRBD2. The V gene end was trimmed by 2 bases and the J gene end by 3 bases; junction bases not matched to a gene: 4. Germline CDR1 and CDR2: MGHRA and YSYEKL. The CDR3 spans 16 residues. CDR3 residues: CASSQPTSGSTDTQYF. The DNA of the CDR3 is TGCGCCAGCAGCCAACCTACTAGCGGGAGTACAGATACGCAGTATTTT.

The rearrangement joins TRBV29-1 to TRBJ1-3; D is undetermined. The CDR3 extends over 15 amino acids. Trimming left V 2 bases short and J 0 bases short, with 11 bases between. CDR1 and CDR2 (germline): SQVTM, ANQGSEA. CDR3 bases: TGCAGCGTTGAATACGGAGCAAACTCTGGAAACACCATATATTTT. The encoded protein is CSVEYGANSGNTIYF.

DNA of the CDR3: TGTGCCAGCAGTGACTTACTGGAGACCCAGTACTTC. The encoded protein is CASSDLLETQYF. The J gene is TRBJ2-5, the V gene TRBV6-1, with unresolved D. This CDR3 spans 12 amino acids. The germline gives CDR1 MNHNS, CDR2 SASEGT. The V and J ends lost 3 bases and 5 bases respectively, with 7 bases between them.

V is TRBV28 and J is TRBJ1-2; D is unclear. The V end was cut by 4 bases, the J end by 5 bases, with 14 bases between. This CDR3 comprises 14 residues. Per germline, CDR1 MDHEN and CDR2 SYDVKM. The CDR3 sequence is CASSSDGKVYGYTF. The CDR3 DNA sequence: TGTGCCAGCAGTTCTGACGGGAAGGTTTATGGCTACACCTTC.

This clonotype has only a few counts. The rearrangement joins TRBV20-1 to TRBJ2-3; 9 bases map to TRBD1. This CDR3 is built from 13 residues. V shed 3 bases and J 4 bases; nucleotides not matched to a gene: 2. Germline V gene lookup returns CDR1 DFQATT and CDR2 SNEGSKA (reference sequence). CDR3 coding DNA: TGCAGTGCTAGGGGACAGGGCGCAGATACGCAGTATTTT. It translates to CSARGQGADTQYF.

The rearrangement joins TRBV29-1 to TRBJ2-5; possibly TRBD1 for D (6 bases). The V end lost 1 base, the J end lost 5 bases, and 11 bases lay between the germline ends. This CDR3 contains 13 residues. Germline loops: CDR1 SQVTM, CDR2 ANQGSEA. The CDR3 DNA reads TGCAGCGTTGAAGTGGGGGCTCGGGAGACCCAGTACTTC. It encodes CSVEVGARETQYF. The full variable domain, rest sourced from reference TRBV29-1 and TRBJ2-5, is SAVISQKPSRDICQRGTSLTIQCQVDSQVTMMFWYRQQPGQSLTLIATANQGSEATYESGFVIDKFPISRPNLTFSTLTVSNMSPEDSSIYLCSVEVGARETQYFGPGTRLLVL.